This TCR beta chain was identified in a study of cytomegalovirus exposure and HLA in healthy donors. The PCR contained 60 Vbeta and 13 Jbeta primers. Assay used: immunoSEQ multiplex PCR; TCRdb lists only in-frame clones, some missing. The sample lists over 150,000 clones; roughly three quarters were seen once. With 0 bases clipped from V and 5 bases from J, the junction kept 6 bases outside the gene matches. Germline lookup yields CDR1 MGHRA and CDR2 YSYEKL. The CDR3 is made up of 15 amino acids. Healthy people donating bone marrow made up the donors. Study outcomes and limitations: Common viral pathogens seemed to be connected with several of the most significant clusters, according to a later analysis.

This clone was picked up one time. Its target is not known. The chain joins TRBV4-1 to TRBJ1-2, with 7 nucleotides matching TRBD1. Sample: PBMCs. The origin of this receptor is a male donor in good health and CMV-seronegative. As DNA, the CDR3 is TGCGCCAGCAGCCAAGATCAGAGACAGGGTTATGGCTACACCTTC. The encoded protein is CASSQDQRQGYGYTF.